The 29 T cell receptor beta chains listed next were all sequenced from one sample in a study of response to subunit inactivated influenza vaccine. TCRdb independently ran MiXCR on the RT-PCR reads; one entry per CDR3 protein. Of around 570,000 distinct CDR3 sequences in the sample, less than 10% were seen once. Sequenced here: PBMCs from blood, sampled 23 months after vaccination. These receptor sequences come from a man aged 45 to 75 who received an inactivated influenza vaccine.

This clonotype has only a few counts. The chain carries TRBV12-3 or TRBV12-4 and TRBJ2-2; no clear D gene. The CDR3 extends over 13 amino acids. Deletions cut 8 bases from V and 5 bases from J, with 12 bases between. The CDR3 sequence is CASGRVTTGELFF. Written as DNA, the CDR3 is TGTGCCAGCGGCCGTGTGACAACCGGGGAGCTGTTTTTT.

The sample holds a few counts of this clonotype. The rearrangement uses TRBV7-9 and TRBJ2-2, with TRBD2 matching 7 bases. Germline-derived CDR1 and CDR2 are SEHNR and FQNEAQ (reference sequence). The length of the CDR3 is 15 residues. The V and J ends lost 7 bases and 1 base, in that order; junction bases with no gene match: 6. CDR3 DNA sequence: TGTGCCAGCATCACCGGGGGGAGGAACACCGGGGAGCTGTTTTTT. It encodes CASITGGRNTGELFF.

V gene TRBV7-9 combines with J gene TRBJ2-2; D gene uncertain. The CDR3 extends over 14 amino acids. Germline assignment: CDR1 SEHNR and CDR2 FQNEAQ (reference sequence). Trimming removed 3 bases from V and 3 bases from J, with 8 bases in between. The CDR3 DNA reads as TGTGCCAGCAGCTTTCCGTTTGACACCGGGGAGCTGTTTTTT. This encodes CASSFPFDTGELFF.

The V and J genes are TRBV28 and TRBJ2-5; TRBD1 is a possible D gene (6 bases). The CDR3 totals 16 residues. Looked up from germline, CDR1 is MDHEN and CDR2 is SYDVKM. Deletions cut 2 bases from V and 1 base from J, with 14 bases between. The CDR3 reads CASSLGAGTTQETQYF. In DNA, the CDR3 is TGTGCCAGCAGTTTAGGGGCCGGGACAACCCAAGAGACCCAGTACTTC.

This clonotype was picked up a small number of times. This chain's CDR3 is CASSFRGVDEQYF. CDR3 DNA sequence: TGTGCCAGCAGTTTCAGGGGGGTGGACGAGCAGTACTTC. The chain joins TRBV12-3 or TRBV12-4 to TRBJ2-7; TRBD1 might be the D (7 bases). V was shortened by 3 bases and J by 5 bases, with 11 bases between the two germline ends. CDR3 length equals 13 residues.

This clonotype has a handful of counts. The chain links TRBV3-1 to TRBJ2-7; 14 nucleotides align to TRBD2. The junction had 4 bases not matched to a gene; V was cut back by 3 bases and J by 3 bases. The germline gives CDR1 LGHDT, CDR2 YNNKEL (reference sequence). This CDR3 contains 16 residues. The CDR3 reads CASSQGLAGDGYEQYF. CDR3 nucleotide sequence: TGTGCCAGCAGCCAGGGACTAGCGGGAGATGGCTACGAGCAGTACTTC.

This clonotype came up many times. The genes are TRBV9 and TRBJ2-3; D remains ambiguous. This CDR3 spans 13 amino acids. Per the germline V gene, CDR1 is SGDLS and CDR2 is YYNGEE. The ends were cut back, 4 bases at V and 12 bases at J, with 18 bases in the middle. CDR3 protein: CASSLATGNLQYF. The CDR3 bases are TGTGCCAGCAGCCTCGCTACCGGTAATCTCCAGTATTTT.

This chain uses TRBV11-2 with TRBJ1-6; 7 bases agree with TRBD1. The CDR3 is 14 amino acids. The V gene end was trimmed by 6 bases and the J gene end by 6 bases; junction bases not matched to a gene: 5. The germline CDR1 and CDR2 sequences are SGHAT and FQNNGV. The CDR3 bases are TGTGCCAGCAGACGTACAGGGGCTAATTCACCCCTCCACTTT. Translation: CASRRTGANSPLHF.

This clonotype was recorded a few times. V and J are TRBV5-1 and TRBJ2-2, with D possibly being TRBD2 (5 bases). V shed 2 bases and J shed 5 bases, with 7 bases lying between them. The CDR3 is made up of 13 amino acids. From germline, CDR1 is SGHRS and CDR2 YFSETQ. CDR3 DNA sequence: TGCGCCAGCAGCTTAACGGGAACCGGGGAGCTGTTTTTT. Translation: CASSLTGTGELFF.

The CDR3 DNA reads TGTGCCAGCAGCTTAGAAGGTTTCTATGGCTACACCTTC. Translation gives CASSLEGFYGYTF. V and J are TRBV7-8 and TRBJ1-2; D is unresolved. Germline V CDR1 and CDR2: SGHVS, FQNEAQ. The CDR3 sequence is 13 residues long. V lost 1 base and J 4 bases, leaving 7 bases between the germline ends. The full variable domain, with the rest looked up from reference TRBV7-8 and TRBJ1-2, is GAGVSQSPRYKVAKRGQDVALRCDPISGHVSLFWYQQALGQGPEFLTYFQNEAQLDKSGLPSDRFFAERPEGSVSTLKIQRTQQEDSAVYLCASSLEGFYGYTFGSGTRLTVV.

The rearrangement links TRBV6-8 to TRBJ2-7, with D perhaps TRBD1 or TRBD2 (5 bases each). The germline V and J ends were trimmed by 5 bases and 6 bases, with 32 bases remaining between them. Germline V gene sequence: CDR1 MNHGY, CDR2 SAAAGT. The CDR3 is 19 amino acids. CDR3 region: CASSRPSQGAEGTVVEQYF. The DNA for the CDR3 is TGTGCCAGCAGTCGCCCTTCCCAGGGTGCGGAAGGGACCGTCGTCGAGCAGTACTTC.

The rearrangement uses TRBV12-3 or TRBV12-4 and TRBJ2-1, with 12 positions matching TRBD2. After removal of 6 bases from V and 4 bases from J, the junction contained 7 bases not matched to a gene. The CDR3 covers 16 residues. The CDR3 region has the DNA TGTGCCAGCAGGCCCGGACTAGCGGGGAAATACAATGAGCAGTTCTTC. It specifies CASRPGLAGKYNEQFF.

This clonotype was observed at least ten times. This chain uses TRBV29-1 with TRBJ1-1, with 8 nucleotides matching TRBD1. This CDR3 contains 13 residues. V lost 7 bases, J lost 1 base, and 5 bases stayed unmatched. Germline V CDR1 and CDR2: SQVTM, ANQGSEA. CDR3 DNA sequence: TGCAGCGGTAAGACAGGGGAGAACACTGAAGCTTTCTTT. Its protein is CSGKTGENTEAFF.

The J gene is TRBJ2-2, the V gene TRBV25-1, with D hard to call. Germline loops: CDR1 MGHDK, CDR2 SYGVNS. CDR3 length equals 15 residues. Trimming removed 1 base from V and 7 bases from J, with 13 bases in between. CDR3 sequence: CASSESGPTGGELFF. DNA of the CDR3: TGTGCCAGCAGTGAATCTGGACCTACGGGCGGGGAGCTGTTTTTT. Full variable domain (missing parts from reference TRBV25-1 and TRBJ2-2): EADIYQTPRYLVIGTGKKITLECSQTMGHDKMYWYQQDPGMELHLIHYSYGVNSTEKGDLSSESTVSRIRTEHFPLTLESARPSHTSQYLCASSESGPTGGELFFGEGSRLTVL.

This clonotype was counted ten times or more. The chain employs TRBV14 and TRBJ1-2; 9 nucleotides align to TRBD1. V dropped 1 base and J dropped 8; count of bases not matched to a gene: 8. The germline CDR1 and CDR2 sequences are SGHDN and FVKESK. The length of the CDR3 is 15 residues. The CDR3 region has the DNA TGTGCCAGCAGCCAAGTGGAGGGGACAGGGTCCGGCTACACCTTC. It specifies CASSQVEGTGSGYTF.

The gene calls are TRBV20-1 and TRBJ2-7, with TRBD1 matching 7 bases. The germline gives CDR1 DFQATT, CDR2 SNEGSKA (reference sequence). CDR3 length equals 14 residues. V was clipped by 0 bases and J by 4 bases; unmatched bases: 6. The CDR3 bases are TGCAGTGCTAGAGATCTTGGGACAGAGTACGAGCAGTACTTC. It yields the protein CSARDLGTEYEQYF.

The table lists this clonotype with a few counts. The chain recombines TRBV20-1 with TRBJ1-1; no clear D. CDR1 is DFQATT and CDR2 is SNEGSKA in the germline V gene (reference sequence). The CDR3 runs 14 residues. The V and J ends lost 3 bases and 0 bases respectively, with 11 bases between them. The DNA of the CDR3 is TGCAGTGCTAGTACAATGAACCTGAACACTGAAGCTTTCTTT. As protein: CSASTMNLNTEAFF.

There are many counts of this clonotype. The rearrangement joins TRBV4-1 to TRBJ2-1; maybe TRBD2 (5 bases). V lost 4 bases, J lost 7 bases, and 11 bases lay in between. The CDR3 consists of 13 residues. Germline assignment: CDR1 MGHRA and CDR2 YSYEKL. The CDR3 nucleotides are TGCGCCAGCAGCCTAGGACTCCCGAATGAGCAGTTCTTC. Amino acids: CASSLGLPNEQFF.

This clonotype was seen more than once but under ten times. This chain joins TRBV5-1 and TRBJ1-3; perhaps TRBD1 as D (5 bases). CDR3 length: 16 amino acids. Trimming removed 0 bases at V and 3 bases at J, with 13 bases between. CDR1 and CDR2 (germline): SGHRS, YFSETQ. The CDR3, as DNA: TGCGCCAGCAGCTTGGAGGCCAGGGTTTTTGGAAACACCATATATTTT. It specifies CASSLEARVFGNTIYF.

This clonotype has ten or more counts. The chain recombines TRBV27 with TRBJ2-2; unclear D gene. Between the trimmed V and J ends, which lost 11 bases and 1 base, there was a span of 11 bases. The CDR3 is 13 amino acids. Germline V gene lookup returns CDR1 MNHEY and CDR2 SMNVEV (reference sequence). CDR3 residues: CAARELNTGELFF. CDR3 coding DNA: TGTGCCGCAAGGGAATTGAACACCGGGGAGCTGTTTTTT.

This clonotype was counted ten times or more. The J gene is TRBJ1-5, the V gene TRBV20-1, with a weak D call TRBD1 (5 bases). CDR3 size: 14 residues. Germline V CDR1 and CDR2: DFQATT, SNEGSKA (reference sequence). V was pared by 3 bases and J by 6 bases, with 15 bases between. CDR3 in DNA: TGCAGTGCTAGCCCCGGGGAGGGACGTCAGCCCCAGCATTTT. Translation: CSASPGEGRQPQHF.

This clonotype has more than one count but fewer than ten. CDR3 bases: TGTGCCATCAGTGAGCCCCGACAGACTGGGCCTTGGCGGGAGGGAAGCGATGAGCAGTTCTTC. Protein product: CAISEPRQTGPWREGSDEQFF. The chain links TRBV10-3 to TRBJ2-1, with 9 positions matching TRBD2. CDR3 length: 21 amino acids. Unmatched junction bases numbered 25, after V lost 2 bases and J lost 8 bases. Looked up from germline, CDR1 is ENHRY and CDR2 is SYGVKD.

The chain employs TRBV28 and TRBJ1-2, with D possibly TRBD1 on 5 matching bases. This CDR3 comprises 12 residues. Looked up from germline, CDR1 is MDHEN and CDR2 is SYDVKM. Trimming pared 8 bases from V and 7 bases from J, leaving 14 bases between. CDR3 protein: CASGIRRVGYTF. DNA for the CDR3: TGTGCCAGCGGTATCCGCAGGGTTGGCTACACCTTC.

The CDR3 coding sequence is TGTGCCAGCAGCTCCGACAGGGGGCAAGGGTGGAGCAATCAGCCCCAGCATTTT. It encodes CASSSDRGQGWSNQPQHF. The chain joins TRBV7-3 to TRBJ1-5, with 10 bases lining up with TRBD1. Germline values: CDR1 SGHTA, CDR2 FQGTGA. The CDR3 loop spans 18 amino acids. The trim removed 4 bases at V and 1 base at J, leaving 10 bases unmatched.

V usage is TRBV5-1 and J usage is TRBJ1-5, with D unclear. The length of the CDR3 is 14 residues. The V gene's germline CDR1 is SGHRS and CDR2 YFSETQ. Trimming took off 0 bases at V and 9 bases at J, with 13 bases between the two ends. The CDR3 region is CASSLEGSPGPQHF. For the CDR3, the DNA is TGCGCCAGCAGCTTGGAGGGAAGTCCTGGGCCCCAGCATTTT.

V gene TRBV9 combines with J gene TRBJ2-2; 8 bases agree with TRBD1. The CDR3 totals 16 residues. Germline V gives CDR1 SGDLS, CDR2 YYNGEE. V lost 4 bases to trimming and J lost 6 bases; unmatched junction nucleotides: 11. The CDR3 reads CASSIQTGAEAGELFF. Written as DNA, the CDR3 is TGTGCCAGCAGCATCCAGACAGGGGCTGAGGCCGGGGAGCTGTTTTTT. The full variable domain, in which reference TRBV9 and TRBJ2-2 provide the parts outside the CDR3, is DSGVTQTPKHLITATGQRVTLRCSPRSGDLSVYWYQQSLDQGLQFLIQYYNGEERAKGNILERFSAQQFPDLHSELNLSSLELGDSALYFCASSIQTGAEAGELFFGEGSRLTVL.

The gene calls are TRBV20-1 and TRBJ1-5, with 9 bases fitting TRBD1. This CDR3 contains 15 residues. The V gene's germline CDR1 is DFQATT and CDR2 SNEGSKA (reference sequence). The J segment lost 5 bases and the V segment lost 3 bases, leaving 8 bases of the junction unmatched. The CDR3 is CSASLGQGNDQPQHF. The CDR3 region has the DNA TGCAGTGCTAGCCTGGGACAGGGAAATGATCAGCCCCAGCATTTT.

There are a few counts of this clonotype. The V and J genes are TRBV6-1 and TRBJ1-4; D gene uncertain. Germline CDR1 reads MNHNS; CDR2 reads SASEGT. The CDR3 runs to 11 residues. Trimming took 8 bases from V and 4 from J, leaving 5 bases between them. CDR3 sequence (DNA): TGTGCCAGCGAACATAATGAAAAACTGTTTTTT. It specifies CASEHNEKLFF.

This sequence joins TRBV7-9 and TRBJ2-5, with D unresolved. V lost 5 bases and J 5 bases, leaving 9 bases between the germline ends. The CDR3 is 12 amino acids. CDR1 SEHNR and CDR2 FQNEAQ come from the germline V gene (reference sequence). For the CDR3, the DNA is TGTGCCAGCAGCCCAAATGGGGAGACCCAGTACTTC. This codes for CASSPNGETQYF.